This T cell receptor beta chain was observed in a study of technical replicates of blood from a few donors. Concerning this clone itself: At the DNA level, this CDR3 is encoded by other sequences in the same sample as well.

V dropped 0 bases and J dropped 4 bases, with 6 bases sitting between them. The length of the CDR3 is 13 residues. Germline-derived CDR1 and CDR2 are SGHAT and FQNNGV. The data were produced by immunoSEQ multiplex PCR, yet TCRdb's version contains in-frame clones alone and is incomplete. This sample yields roughly 87,000 clones, of which about 94% are seen a single time; roughly 0.24% belongs to the top ten. The rearrangement joins TRBV11-2 to TRBJ1-2; no firm D call. Sequencing was done on a sample of T cells isolated from PBMCs. The TCR was taken from a human donor in good health. CDR3 region: CASSLDRGYGYTF. The CDR3 DNA follows: TGTGCCAGCAGCTTAGATCGGGGCTATGGCTACACCTTC. Full variable domain (missing parts from reference TRBV11-2 and TRBJ1-2): EAGVAQSPRYKIIEKRQSVAFWCNPISGHATLYWYQQILGQGPKLLIQFQNNGVVDDSQLPKDRFSAERLKGVDSTLKIQPAKLEDSAVYLCASSLDRGYGYTFGSGTRLTVV.